These T cell receptor beta chains were read from a single sample in a study of beta chain features in type 1 diabetes. Here immunoSEQ multiplex PCR was the method, and the copy in TCRdb shows in-frame clones only, minus some. The data hold hundreds of thousands of clones, with about an eighth observed a single time. Sequencing was carried out using naive CD4+ T cells from blood. These receptors came from a woman aged 18-29 years in good health. CDR3s include the opening cysteine and the closing phenylalanine or tryptophan. The D gene is left open where the match is weak. Clone size is not always given. Where it is, it says once, few, many or a class for expanded clones.

D	V	size	J	CDR3	DNA
NA	TRBV7-2	few	TRBJ1-3	CASSSDSGNTIYF	TGTGCCAGCAGCTCAGACTCTGGAAACACCATATATTTT
NA	TRBV28	NA	TRBJ1-2	CASSYPGVYGYTF	TGTGCCAGCAGTTACCCAGGGGTCTATGGCTACACCTTC
TRBD1	TRBV18	NA	TRBJ1-1	CASSQQGASTEAFF	TGTGCCAGCTCCCAACAGGGGGCGAGTACTGAAGCTTTCTTT
TRBD2	TRBV5-1	few	TRBJ2-1	CASSLVSGNYNEQFF	TGCGCCAGCAGCTTGGTTAGCGGGAACTACAATGAGCAGTTCTTC
NA	TRBV27	NA	TRBJ2-3	CASSSQGVLTDTQYF	TGTGCCAGCAGTTCCCAGGGAGTGTTGACAGATACGCAGTATTTT
TRBD1	TRBV29-1	NA	TRBJ2-3	CSVEAQGAGTDTQYF	TGCAGCGTTGAAGCACAGGGGGCCGGCACAGATACGCAGTATTTT
NA	TRBV23-1	NA	TRBJ1-4	CASSQTDSFNEKLFF	TGCGCCAGCAGTCAGACTGACAGCTTTAATGAAAAACTGTTTTTT
TRBD1	TRBV7-2	few	TRBJ2-7	CASSVDRGSYEQYF	TGTGCCAGCAGCGTCGACAGGGGGTCCTACGAGCAGTACTTC
NA	TRBV7-3	NA	TRBJ2-1	CASSLTAGYEQFF	TGTGCCAGCAGCTTAACGGCAGGGTATGAGCAGTTCTTC
NA	TRBV9	NA	TRBJ2-3	CASSAPGQGTDTQYF	TGTGCCAGCAGCGCCCCGGGACAAGGCACAGATACGCAGTATTTT
NA	TRBV30	few	TRBJ2-3	CAWSVSPGADTQYF	TGTGCCTGGAGTGTAAGCCCCGGCGCAGATACGCAGTATTTT
NA	TRBV14	NA	TRBJ2-1	CASSGGGNEQFF	TGTGCCAGCAGTGGAGGGGGGAATGAGCAGTTCTTC
NA	TRBV29-1	many	TRBJ2-1	CSVELWREQFF	TGCAGCGTTGAACTGTGGCGGGAGCAGTTCTTC
NA	TRBV4-1	NA	TRBJ1-2	CASSQEARGLNYGYTF	TGCGCCAGCAGCCAAGAGGCAAGGGGTCTTAACTATGGCTACACCTTC
NA	TRBV11-2	few	TRBJ2-1	CASSLGLLTINNEQFF	TGTGCCAGCAGCTTGGGACTGCTGACCATCAACAATGAGCAGTTCTTC
NA	TRBV30	few	TRBJ1-1	CAWSVREQWAFF	TGTGCCTGGAGTGTACGTGAACAATGGGCTTTCTTT
TRBD2	TRBV2	NA	TRBJ2-7	CASCHRTSGYEQYF	TGTGCCAGCTGCCACAGGACTAGCGGCTACGAGCAGTACTTC
TRBD1	TRBV9	NA	TRBJ2-1	CASRPGTGYNEQFF	TGTGCCAGCAGGCCCGGGACAGGGTACAATGAGCAGTTCTTC
NA	TRBV5-8	NA	TRBJ2-1	CASTEDAIDEQFF	TGTGCCAGCACCGAGGATGCTATCGATGAGCAGTTCTTC
NA	TRBV2	NA	TRBJ2-7	CASSVGQRYEQYF	TGTGCCAGCAGTGTAGGACAACGCTACGAGCAGTACTTC
NA	TRBV29-1	NA	TRBJ1-3	CSVAPTGIGSGNTIYF	TGCAGCGTCGCCCCAACAGGGATAGGCTCTGGAAACACCATATATTTT
NA	TRBV6-5	NA	TRBJ1-1	CATQGGYMNTEAFF	TGTGCCACCCAAGGGGGTTACATGAACACTGAAGCTTTCTTT
NA	TRBV4-2	NA	TRBJ2-4	CASTRSTTAKNIQYF	TGTGCCAGCACCCGATCCACAACAGCCAAAAACATTCAGTACTTC
NA	TRBV7-3	few	TRBJ1-1	CASSLTPLLNTEAFF	TGTGCCAGCAGCTTAACTCCGCTGTTGAACACTGAAGCTTTCTTT
TRBD2	TRBV7-3	few	TRBJ2-7	CASSPSGSSYEQYF	TGTGCCAGCAGCCCTAGCGGGAGTTCCTACGAGCAGTACTTC
TRBD1	TRBV4-1	NA	TRBJ2-2	CASSLQPGTGSGTGELFF	TGCGCCAGCAGCCTCCAGCCCGGGACAGGGTCCGGCACCGGGGAGCTGTTTTTT
NA	TRBV7-3	few	TRBJ2-3	CASSLRTDTDTQYF	TGTGCCAGCAGCCTCCGGACAGACACAGATACGCAGTATTTT
NA	TRBV9	NA	TRBJ2-2	CASSVVSVTGELFF	TGTGCCAGCAGCGTAGTGTCCGTTACCGGGGAGCTGTTTTTT
NA	TRBV6-5	NA	TRBJ2-7	CASSSPGLSYEQYF	TGTGCCAGCAGTTCACCGGGACTTTCCTACGAGCAGTACTTC
TRBD1	TRBV28	NA	TRBJ2-5	CASSLLRTGFETQYF	TGTGCCAGCAGTTTACTTAGGACAGGGTTTGAGACCCAGTACTTC
NA	TRBV9	few	TRBJ2-3	CASSAGVADTQYF	TGTGCCAGCAGCGCGGGGGTGGCAGATACGCAGTATTTT
NA	TRBV13	NA	TRBJ2-5	CASSLAGRAWEQYF	TGTGCCAGCAGCTTAGCCGGTCGTGCGTGGGAGCAGTACTTC
NA	TRBV11-2	few	TRBJ2-4	CASSLEPTLNIQYF	TGTGCCAGCAGCTTAGAGCCGACACTCAACATTCAGTACTTC
NA	TRBV7-9	NA	TRBJ1-6	CASSLHNSPLHF	TGTGCCAGCAGCCTGCATAATTCACCCCTCCACTTT
NA	TRBV23-1	few	TRBJ1-2	CASSVQASNYGYTF	TGCGCCAGCAGTGTACAGGCTTCCAACTATGGCTACACCTTC
TRBD2	TRBV30	few	TRBJ2-7	CAWRTSGGYEQYF	TGTGCCTGGAGGACTAGCGGGGGATACGAGCAGTACTTC
NA	TRBV18	few	TRBJ2-5	CASSPLAAGNQETQYF	TGTGCCAGCTCACCCCTGGCGGCAGGCAACCAAGAGACCCAGTACTTC
NA	TRBV7-8	few	TRBJ2-1	CASSLQGTGSYNEQFF	TGTGCCAGCAGCTTACAGGGGACCGGCTCCTACAATGAGCAGTTCTTC
NA	TRBV5-1	few	TRBJ2-5	CASSLASSQETQYF	TGCGCCAGCAGCTTGGCCAGTAGCCAAGAGACCCAGTACTTC
NA	TRBV18	NA	TRBJ2-5	CASSPGGETQYF	TGTGCCAGCTCACCCGGTGGGGAGACCCAGTACTTC
TRBD1	TRBV9	few	TRBJ1-2	CASSATGQNYGYTF	TGTGCCAGCAGCGCGACAGGGCAGAACTATGGCTACACCTTC
TRBD1	TRBV2	once	TRBJ1-5	CASSEGQGNQPQHF	TGTGCCAGCAGTGAAGGACAGGGTAACCAGCCCCAGCATTTT
TRBD2	TRBV9	NA	TRBJ2-5	CASSGLAGPNQETQYF	TGTGCCAGCAGCGGCCTAGCGGGACCGAACCAAGAGACCCAGTACTTC
NA	TRBV7-2	NA	TRBJ2-7	CASSLAVYEQYF	TGTGCCAGCAGCTTAGCGGTCTACGAGCAGTACTTC
TRBD2	TRBV14	NA	TRBJ2-4	CASSQTSGRRDIQYF	TGTGCCAGCAGCCAAACTAGCGGGAGAAGAGACATTCAGTACTTC
NA	TRBV2	NA	TRBJ2-7	CASSSTAYEQYF	TGTGCCAGCAGTTCGACAGCCTACGAGCAGTACTTC
NA	TRBV7-8	NA	TRBJ2-6	CASSKTDGFTIGANVLTF	TGTGCCAGCAGCAAGACAGATGGCTTTACTATTGGGGCCAACGTCCTGACTTTC
NA	TRBV18	NA	TRBJ1-2	CASSPDKSKGYTF	TGTGCCAGCTCACCGGACAAATCGAAGGGCTACACCTTC
NA	TRBV19	NA	TRBJ2-1	CASREADSYNEQFF	TGTGCCAGCCGCGAGGCGGACTCCTACAATGAGCAGTTCTTC
NA	TRBV18	few	TRBJ2-5	CASSPGLAETQYF	TGTGCCAGCTCACCGGGTCTAGCAGAGACCCAGTACTTC
NA	TRBV7-9	NA	TRBJ2-3	CASSRRDTGVTQYF	TGTGCCAGCAGTCGCCGGGACACCGGCGTTACGCAGTATTTT
TRBD1	TRBV5-1	NA	TRBJ2-2	CASSSGTVGTGELFF	TGCGCCAGCAGCAGTGGGACAGTAGGAACCGGGGAGCTGTTTTTT
NA	TRBV18	few	TRBJ2-1	CASSPPTSVAYNEQFF	TGTGCCAGCTCACCACCGACCAGCGTAGCCTACAATGAGCAGTTCTTC
NA	TRBV14	NA	TRBJ1-1	CASSQEQNTEAFF	TGTGCCAGCAGCCAAGAACAAAACACTGAAGCTTTCTTT
TRBD2	TRBV11-3	few	TRBJ2-1	CASSSRTSGNNEQFF	TGTGCCAGCAGCTCGCGGACTAGCGGAAACAATGAGCAGTTCTTC
NA	TRBV5-1	few	TRBJ2-1	CASSRNRGDEQFF	TGCGCCAGCAGCAGGAACAGAGGCGATGAGCAGTTCTTC
NA	TRBV7-9	many	TRBJ2-1	CAPGLAEGDEQFF	TGTGCCCCTGGGCTAGCGGAGGGGGATGAGCAGTTCTTC